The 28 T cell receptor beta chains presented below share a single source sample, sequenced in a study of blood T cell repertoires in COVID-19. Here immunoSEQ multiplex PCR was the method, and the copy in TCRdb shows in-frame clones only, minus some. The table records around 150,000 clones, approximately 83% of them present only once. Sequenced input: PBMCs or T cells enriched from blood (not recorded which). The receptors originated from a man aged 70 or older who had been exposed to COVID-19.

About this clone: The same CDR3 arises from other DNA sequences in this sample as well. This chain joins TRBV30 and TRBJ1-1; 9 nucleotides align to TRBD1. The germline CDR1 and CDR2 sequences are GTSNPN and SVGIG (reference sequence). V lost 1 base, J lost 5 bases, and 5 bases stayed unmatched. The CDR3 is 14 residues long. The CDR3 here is CAWSGGTGRTEAFF. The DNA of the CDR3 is TGTGCCTGGAGTGGGGGGACAGGGAGGACTGAAGCTTTCTTT.

CDR3 bases: TGTGCCAGCAGTTATGGTAGGGGGTCTGAAAAACTGTTTTTT. Encoded protein: CASSYGRGSEKLFF. The chain combines TRBV6-5 with TRBJ1-4, with a weak D call TRBD1 (6 bases). V dropped 3 bases and J dropped 7 bases, with 12 bases sitting between them. Germline V gene sequence: CDR1 MNHEY, CDR2 SVGAGI. This CDR3 has 14 residues.

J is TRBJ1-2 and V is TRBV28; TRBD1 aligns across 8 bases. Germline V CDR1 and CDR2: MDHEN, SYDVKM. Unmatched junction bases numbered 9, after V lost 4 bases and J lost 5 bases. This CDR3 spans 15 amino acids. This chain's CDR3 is CASSSTGGPVYGYTF. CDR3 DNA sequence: TGTGCCAGCAGTTCCACAGGGGGGCCTGTTTATGGCTACACCTTC.

The CDR3 nucleotides read TGTGCCAGCAGCCAAGCGAGGGGGGGAGACACCGGGGAGCTGTTTTTT. Amino acid sequence: CASSQARGGDTGELFF. The chain carries TRBV3-1 (or the pseudogene TRBV3-2) and TRBJ2-2, with a possible D match to TRBD2 (7 bases). Trimming removed 1 base at V and 3 bases at J, with 12 bases between. Germline CDR1 reads LGHDT; CDR2 reads YNNKEL (reference sequence). The CDR3 consists of 16 residues.

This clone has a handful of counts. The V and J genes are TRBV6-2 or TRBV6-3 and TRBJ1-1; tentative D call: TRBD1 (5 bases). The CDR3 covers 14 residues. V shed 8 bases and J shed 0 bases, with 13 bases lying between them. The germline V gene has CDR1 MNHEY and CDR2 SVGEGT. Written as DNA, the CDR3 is TGTGCCAGCTGCCAAGACAGCCTGAACACTGAAGCTTTCTTT. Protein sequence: CASCQDSLNTEAFF.

The DNA of the CDR3 is TGCACCAGCAGCCAGCATCCGGGACAGGGGAGCGACACTGAAGCTTTCTTT. Its protein is CTSSQHPGQGSDTEAFF. This rearrangement joins TRBV1 to TRBJ1-1; the table's D gene call, TRBD1, was not cross checked with the DNA. TRBV1 represents a pseudogene. This CDR3 region has 17 residues.

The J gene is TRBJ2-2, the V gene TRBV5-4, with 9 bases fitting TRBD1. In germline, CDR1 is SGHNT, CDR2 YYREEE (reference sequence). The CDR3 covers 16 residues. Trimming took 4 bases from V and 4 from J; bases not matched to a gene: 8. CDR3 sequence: CASSLVRQGGTGELFF. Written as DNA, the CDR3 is TGTGCCAGCAGCCTAGTGCGACAGGGGGGCACCGGGGAGCTGTTTTTT. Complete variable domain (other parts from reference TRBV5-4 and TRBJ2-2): ETGVTQSPTHLIKTRGQQVTLRCSSQSGHNTVSWYQQALGQGPQFIFQYYREEENGRGNFPPRFSGLQFPNYSSELNVNALELDDSALYLCASSLVRQGGTGELFFGEGSRLTVL.

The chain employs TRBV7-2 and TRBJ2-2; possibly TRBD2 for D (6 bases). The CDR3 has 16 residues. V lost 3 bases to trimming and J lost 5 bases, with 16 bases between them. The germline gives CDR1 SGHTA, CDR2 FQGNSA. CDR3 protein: CASSFLSLGRTGELFF. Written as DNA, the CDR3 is TGTGCCAGCAGCTTCCTATCGCTGGGGAGGACCGGGGAGCTGTTTTTT.

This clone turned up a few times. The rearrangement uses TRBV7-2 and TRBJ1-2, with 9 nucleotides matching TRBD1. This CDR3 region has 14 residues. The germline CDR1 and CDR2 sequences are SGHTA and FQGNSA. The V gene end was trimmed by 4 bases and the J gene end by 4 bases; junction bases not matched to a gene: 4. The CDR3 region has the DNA TGTGCCAGCAGCTCTACGACAGGGGGCTATGGCTACACCTTC. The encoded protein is CASSSTTGGYGYTF.

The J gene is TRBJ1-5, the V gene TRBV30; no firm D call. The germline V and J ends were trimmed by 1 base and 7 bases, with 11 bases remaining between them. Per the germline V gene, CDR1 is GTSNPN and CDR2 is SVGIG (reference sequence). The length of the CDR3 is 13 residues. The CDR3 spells CAWSERRWQPQHF. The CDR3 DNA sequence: TGTGCCTGGAGTGAAAGGAGATGGCAGCCCCAGCATTTT.

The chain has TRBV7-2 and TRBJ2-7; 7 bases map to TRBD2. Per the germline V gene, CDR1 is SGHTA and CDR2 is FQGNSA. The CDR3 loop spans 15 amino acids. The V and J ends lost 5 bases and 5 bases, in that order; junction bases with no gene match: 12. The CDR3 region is CASSLPRTSAHEQYF. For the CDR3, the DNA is TGTGCCAGCAGCCTGCCTAGGACTAGTGCCCACGAGCAGTACTTC.

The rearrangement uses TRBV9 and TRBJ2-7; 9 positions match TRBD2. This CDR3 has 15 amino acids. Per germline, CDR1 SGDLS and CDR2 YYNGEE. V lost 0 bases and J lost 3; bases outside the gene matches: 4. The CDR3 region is CASSVGVSGSYEQYF. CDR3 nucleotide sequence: TGTGCCAGCAGCGTAGGGGTTAGCGGGAGCTACGAGCAGTACTTC.

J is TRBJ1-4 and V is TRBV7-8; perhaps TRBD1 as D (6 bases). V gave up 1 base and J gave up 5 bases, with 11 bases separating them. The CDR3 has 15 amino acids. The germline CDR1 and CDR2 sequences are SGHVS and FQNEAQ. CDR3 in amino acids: CASSLDGQRNEKLFF. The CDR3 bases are TGTGCCAGCAGCTTAGATGGACAGCGGAATGAAAAACTGTTTTTT.

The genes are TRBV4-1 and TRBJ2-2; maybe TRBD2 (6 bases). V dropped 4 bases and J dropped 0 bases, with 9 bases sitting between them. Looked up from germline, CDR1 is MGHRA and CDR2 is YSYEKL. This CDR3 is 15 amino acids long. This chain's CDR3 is CASSLGTANTGELFF. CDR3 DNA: TGCGCCAGCAGCCTCGGGACTGCGAACACCGGGGAGCTGTTTTTT.

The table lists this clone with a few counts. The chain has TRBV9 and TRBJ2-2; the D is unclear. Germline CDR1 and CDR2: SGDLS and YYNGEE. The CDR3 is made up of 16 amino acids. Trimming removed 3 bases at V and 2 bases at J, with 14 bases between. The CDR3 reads CASSAVGTSNTGELFF. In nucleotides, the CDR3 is TGTGCCAGCAGCGCCGTGGGCACCAGCAACACCGGGGAGCTGTTTTTT.

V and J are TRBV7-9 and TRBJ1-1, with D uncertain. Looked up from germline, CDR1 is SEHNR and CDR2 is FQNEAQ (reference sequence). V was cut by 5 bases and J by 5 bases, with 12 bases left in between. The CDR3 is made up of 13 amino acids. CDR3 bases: TGTGCCAGCAGCACGGCCGGGATAACTGAAGCTTTCTTT. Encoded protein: CASSTAGITEAFF.

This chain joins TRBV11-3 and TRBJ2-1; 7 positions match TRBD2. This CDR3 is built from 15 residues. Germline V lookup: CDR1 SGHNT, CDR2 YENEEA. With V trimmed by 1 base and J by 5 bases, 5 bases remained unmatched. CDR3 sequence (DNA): TGTGCCAGCAGCTTAGTCCCTAGCGGCAACAATGAGCAGTTCTTC. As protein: CASSLVPSGNNEQFF.

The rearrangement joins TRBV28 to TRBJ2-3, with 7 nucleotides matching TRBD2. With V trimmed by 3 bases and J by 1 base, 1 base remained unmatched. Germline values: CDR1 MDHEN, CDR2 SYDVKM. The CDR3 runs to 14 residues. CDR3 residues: CASSFAGGTDTQYF. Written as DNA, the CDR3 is TGTGCCAGCAGTTTTGCGGGAGGCACAGATACGCAGTATTTT. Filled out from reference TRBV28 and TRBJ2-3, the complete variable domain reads DVKVTQSSRYLVKRTGEKVFLECVQDMDHENMFWYRQDPGLGLRLIYFSYDVKMKEKGDIPEGYSVSREKKERFSLILESASTNQTSMYLCASSFAGGTDTQYFGPGTRLTVL.

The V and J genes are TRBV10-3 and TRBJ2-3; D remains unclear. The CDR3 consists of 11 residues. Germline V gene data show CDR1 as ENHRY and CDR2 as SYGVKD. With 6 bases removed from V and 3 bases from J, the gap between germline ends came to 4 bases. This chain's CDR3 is CAIRTTDTQYF. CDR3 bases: TGTGCCATCAGGACTACAGATACGCAGTATTTT.

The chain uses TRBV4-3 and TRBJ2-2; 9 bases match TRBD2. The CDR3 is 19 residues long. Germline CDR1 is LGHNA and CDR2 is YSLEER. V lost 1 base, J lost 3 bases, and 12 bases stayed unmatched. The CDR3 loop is CASSQVPTSGYQDTGELFF. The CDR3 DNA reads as TGCGCCAGCAGCCAAGTTCCCACTAGCGGGTACCAGGACACCGGGGAGCTGTTTTTT.

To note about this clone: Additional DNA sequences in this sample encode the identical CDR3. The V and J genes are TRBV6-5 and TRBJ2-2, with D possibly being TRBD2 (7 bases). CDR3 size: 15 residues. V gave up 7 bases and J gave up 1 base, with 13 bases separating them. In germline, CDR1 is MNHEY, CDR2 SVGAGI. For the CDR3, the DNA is TGTGCCAGCACATCGGGGGGACAGAACACCGGGGAGCTGTTTTTT. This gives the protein CASTSGGQNTGELFF.

CDR3: CASSLGPERAEAFF. CDR3 sequence (DNA): TGTGCCAGCAGCCTAGGGCCGGAGAGGGCTGAAGCTTTCTTT. V gene TRBV11-2 combines with J gene TRBJ1-1, with no clear D. There are 14 residues in the CDR3. The V and J ends lost 5 bases and 6 bases respectively, with 16 bases between them. Per the germline V gene, CDR1 is SGHAT and CDR2 is FQNNGV. Combining the CDR3 with reference TRBV11-2 and TRBJ1-1 gives the whole variable domain EAGVAQSPRYKIIEKRQSVAFWCNPISGHATLYWYQQILGQGPKLLIQFQNNGVVDDSQLPKDRFSAERLKGVDSTLKIQPAKLEDSAVYLCASSLGPERAEAFFGQGTRLTVV.

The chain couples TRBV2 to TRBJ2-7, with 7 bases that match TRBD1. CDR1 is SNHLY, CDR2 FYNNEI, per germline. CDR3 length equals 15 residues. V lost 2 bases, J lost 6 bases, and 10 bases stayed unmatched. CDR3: CASSETTGSASEQYF. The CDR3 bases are TGTGCCAGCAGTGAAACGACAGGGTCGGCTTCCGAGCAGTACTTC.

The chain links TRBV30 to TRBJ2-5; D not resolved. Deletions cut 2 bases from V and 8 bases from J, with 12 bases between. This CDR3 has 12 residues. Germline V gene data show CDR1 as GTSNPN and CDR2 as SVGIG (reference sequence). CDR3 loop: CAWSHPPVTQYF. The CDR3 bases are TGTGCCTGGAGTCATCCACCGGTAACCCAGTACTTC.

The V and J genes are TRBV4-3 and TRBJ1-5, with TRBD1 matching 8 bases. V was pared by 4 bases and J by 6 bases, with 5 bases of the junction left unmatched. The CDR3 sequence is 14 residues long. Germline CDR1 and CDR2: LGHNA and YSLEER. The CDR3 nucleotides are TGCGCCAGCAGCCCGGGACAGGCGCTTCAGCCCCAGCATTTT. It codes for CASSPGQALQPQHF.

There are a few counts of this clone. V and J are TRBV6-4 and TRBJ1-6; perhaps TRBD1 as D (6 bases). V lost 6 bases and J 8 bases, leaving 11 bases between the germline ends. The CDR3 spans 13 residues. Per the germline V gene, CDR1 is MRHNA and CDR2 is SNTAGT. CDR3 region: CASRLTGDSPLHF. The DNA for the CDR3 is TGTGCCAGCAGACTGACAGGCGATTCACCCCTCCACTTT.

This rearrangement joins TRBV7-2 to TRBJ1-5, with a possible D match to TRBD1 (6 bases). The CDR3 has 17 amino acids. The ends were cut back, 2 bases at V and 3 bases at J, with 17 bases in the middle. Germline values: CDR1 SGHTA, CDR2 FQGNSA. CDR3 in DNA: TGTGCCAGCAGCTTAAGGACTAGGCGACAGGACAATCAGCCCCAGCATTTT. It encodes CASSLRTRRQDNQPQHF.

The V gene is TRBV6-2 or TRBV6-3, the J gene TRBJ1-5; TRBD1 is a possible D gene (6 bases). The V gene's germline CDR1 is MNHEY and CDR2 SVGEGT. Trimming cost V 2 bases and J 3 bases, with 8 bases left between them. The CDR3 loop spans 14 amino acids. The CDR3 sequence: CASSYNRANQPQHF. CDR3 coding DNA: TGTGCCAGCAGTTACAACAGGGCCAATCAGCCCCAGCATTTT.